The present T cell receptor (beta chain) was sequenced within a study of CD8 T cells in Susac syndrome. It was treatment-naive patients with stable or active relapsing-remitting disease who made up the multiple sclerosis controls. In contrast to the negatively isolated CD8+ and CD4+ T cells, TEMRA cells were FACS-enriched. As to this clonotype: One end of the junction is discordant with germline, which a read error may explain.

The CDR3 length is 11 residues. Germline V gene lookup returns CDR1 MNHEY and CDR2 SVGEGT. A quantity of 0.5 to 1 ug RNA underwent reverse transcription using random hexamers. The method of amplification for TCR beta CDR3 was immunoSEQ multiplex PCR, covering 54 Vbeta and 13 Jbeta. TCRdb ran MiXCR on the immunoSEQ multiplex PCR reads and lists one entry per CDR3 protein. This sample has about 300,000 distinct CDR3 sequences, with around 92% found just once. The chain joins TRBV6-2 or TRBV6-3 to TRBJ2-5, with D unresolved. The sequencing input was CD4+ T cells from PBMCs. The TCR comes from a human donor with multiple sclerosis. The CDR3 DNA is TGTGCCAGCAGTTACCACGAGACCCAGTACTTC. This sequence encodes CASSYHETQYF.